Reported below is one T cell receptor (beta chain). The target antigen is unknown. Clones were read by immunoSEQ multiplex PCR, and TCRdb kept only the in-frame ones, dropping some. The sample lists around 100,000 clones, just under 90% occurring once. These data belong to a study of T cell responses to AZD1222 COVID-19 vaccine. Overall study context: The study pooled second doses at about 4 or about 12 weeks. Study-level points and caveats: Sampling that yielded the repertoires occurred only after the peak T cell response. The study found vaccine-associated CD4 TCRs spanning spike, dominant at 160-218 and 743-854. Donors were largely white British and mainly female; clonal diversity was possibly underestimated.

This CDR3 is 18 amino acids long. V shed 1 base and J shed 0 bases, with 19 bases lying between them. The germline V gene encodes CDR1 SGHVS and CDR2 FQNEAQ. The clonotype was recovered from an adult in good health. This chain joins TRBV7-8 and TRBJ2-7; the D gene could be TRBD1 or TRBD2 (7 bases each). The sequences come from peripheral blood, collected on day 0 of AZD1222 vaccination. CDR3 DNA sequence: TGTGCCAGCAGCTTAGGTTACAGGGGAGGGGGCAGCTCCTACGAGCAGTACTTC. It codes for CASSLGYRGGGSSYEQYF.